The rows below give T cell receptor beta chains drawn from one sample of a study of beta chain features in type 1 diabetes. Repertoires were generated with immunoSEQ multiplex PCR, while TCRdb's copy carries only in-frame clones and drops some. This table has about 740,000 clones, roughly 13% appearing once. Sequencing input: naive CD4+ T cells from blood. The receptors were gathered from a man between 18 and 35 years old with type 1 diabetes. The CDR3 runs from the conserved cysteine through the conserved F or W. D genes are given only for firm matches. Some rows have no size entry. The others give once, few or many, or a class for an expanded clone.

d_call j_call v_call clone_size cdr3_aa cdr3_nt
TRBD1 TRBJ1-2 TRBV9 few CASSWGTGNYGYTF TGTGCCAGCAGCTGGGGGACAGGGAACTATGGCTACACCTTC
TRBD2 TRBJ2-3 TRBV7-3 few CASSRTSGGAADTQYF TGTGCCAGCAGCCGGACTAGCGGGGGGGCCGCAGATACGCAGTATTTT
NA TRBJ2-1 TRBV7-2 few CASSPRPGNEQFF TGTGCCAGCAGCCCACGACCCGGGAATGAGCAGTTCTTC
TRBD2 TRBJ2-2 TRBV11-3 NA CASSLEDWRTSVRTGELFF TGTGCCAGCAGCTTAGAGGACTGGCGGACTAGCGTCCGCACCGGGGAGCTGTTTTTT
TRBD1 TRBJ1-1 TRBV30 NA CAWSQGQGFMDTEAFF TGTGCCTGGAGTCAAGGACAGGGTTTCATGGACACTGAAGCTTTCTTT
NA TRBJ1-5 TRBV7-9 NA CASSAGGTADQPQHF TGTGCCAGCAGTGCCGGGGGGACGGCAGATCAGCCCCAGCATTTT
NA TRBJ1-1 TRBV6-6 NA CASKNLQANTEAFF TGTGCCAGCAAAAATCTCCAGGCGAACACTGAAGCTTTCTTT
TRBD1 TRBJ1-6 TRBV6-1 NA CASSEKDRGHSPLHF TGTGCCAGCAGTGAAAAGGACAGGGGGCACTCACCCCTCCACTTT
NA TRBJ2-2 TRBV2 NA CASNLMITGELFF TGTGCCAGCAATCTTATGATCACCGGGGAGCTGTTTTTT
NA TRBJ1-4 TRBV30 NA CAWKRQGSEKLFF TGTGCCTGGAAAAGGCAGGGGAGTGAAAAACTGTTTTTT
NA TRBJ1-1 TRBV5-1 NA CASSLAPKGTEAFF TGCGCCAGCAGCTTGGCACCCAAGGGGACTGAAGCTTTCTTT
NA TRBJ1-5 TRBV7-9 NA CASSLSRANQPQHF TGTGCCAGCAGCTTAAGCAGGGCCAATCAGCCCCAGCATTTT